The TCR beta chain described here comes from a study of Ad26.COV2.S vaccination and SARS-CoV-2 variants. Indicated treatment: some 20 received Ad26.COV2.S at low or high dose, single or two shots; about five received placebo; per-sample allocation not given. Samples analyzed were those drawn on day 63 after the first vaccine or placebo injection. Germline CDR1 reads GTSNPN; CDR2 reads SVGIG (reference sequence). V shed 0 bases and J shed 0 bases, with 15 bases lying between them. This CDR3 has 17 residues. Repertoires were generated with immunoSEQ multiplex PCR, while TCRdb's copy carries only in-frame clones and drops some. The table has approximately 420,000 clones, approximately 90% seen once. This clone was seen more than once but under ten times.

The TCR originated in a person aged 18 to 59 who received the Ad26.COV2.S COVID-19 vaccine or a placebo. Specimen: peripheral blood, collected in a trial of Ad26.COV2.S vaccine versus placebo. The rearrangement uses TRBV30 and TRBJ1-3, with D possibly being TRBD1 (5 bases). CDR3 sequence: CAWSVISGHLSGNTIYF. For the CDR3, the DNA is TGTGCCTGGAGTGTAATATCGGGGCATCTCTCTGGAAACACCATATATTTT.